These 31 T cell receptor beta chains share one sample of origin, sequenced in a study of cytomegalovirus exposure and HLA in healthy donors. Measured with immunoSEQ multiplex PCR; TCRdb has only the in-frame clones, and not every one. Of 250,000 or so clones in the sample, nearly 90% are singletons; the top ten hold 0.35% to 0.4%. Sequencing was carried out using PBMCs. These receptors all stem from a woman between 18 and 30 years old in good health and CMV-seronegative.

The chain uses TRBV27 and TRBJ1-5, with D possibly TRBD1 on 6 matching bases. The CDR3 sequence is 16 residues long. Trimming removed 0 bases from V and 0 bases from J, with 9 bases in between. Germline V gene sequence: CDR1 MNHEY, CDR2 SMNVEV (reference sequence). CDR3: CASSLSGTLSNQPQHF. CDR3 sequence (DNA): TGTGCCAGCAGTTTATCCGGGACACTTAGCAATCAGCCCCAGCATTTT.

This chain joins TRBV7-6 and TRBJ1-1, with a tentative D call TRBD1 (5 bases). The CDR3 spans 13 residues. V lost 0 bases and J lost 7, with 9 bases in between. The V gene's germline CDR1 is SGHVS and CDR2 FNYEAQ. The CDR3 here is CASSLASGGEAFF. The DNA for the CDR3 is TGTGCCAGCAGCTTAGCGTCCGGGGGTGAAGCTTTCTTT. Using reference TRBV7-6 and TRBJ1-1 for the parts outside the CDR3, the full variable domain is GAGVSQSPRYKVTKRGQDVALRCDPISGHVSLYWYRQALGQGPEFLTYFNYEAQQDKSGLPNDRFSAERPEGSISTLTIQRTEQRDSAMYRCASSLASGGEAFFGQGTRLTVV.

The chain combines TRBV6-5 with TRBJ1-2; maybe TRBD1 (6 bases). Trimming took off 2 bases at V and 4 bases at J, with 11 bases between the two ends. The CDR3 has 14 residues. CDR1 and CDR2 (germline): MNHEY, SVGAGI. CDR3 DNA: TGTGCCAGCAGTTACGGACAGAACGTCTATGGCTACACCTTC. Its translation is CASSYGQNVYGYTF.

This clone was found a few times. The chain joins TRBV28 to TRBJ2-7; 7 bases line up with TRBD1. CDR1 is MDHEN and CDR2 is SYDVKM in the germline V gene. CDR3 length equals 14 residues. J gave up 6 bases and V 6 bases, and 11 bases lay outside the gene matches. CDR3 sequence reads: CASSLRTTGFEQYV. Written as DNA, the CDR3 is TGTGCCAGCAGCCTCCGGACGACAGGGTTCGAGCAGTACGTC.

This chain joins TRBV5-1 and TRBJ1-1; possibly TRBD1 for D (6 bases). Germline CDR1 reads SGHRS; CDR2 reads YFSETQ. The CDR3 loop spans 15 amino acids. Between the trimmed V and J ends, which lost 2 bases and 1 base, there was a span of 12 bases. The CDR3 DNA is TGCGCCAGCAGCTTTATGGGACATCAGAACACTGAAGCTTTCTTT. This gives the protein CASSFMGHQNTEAFF.

This sequence joins TRBV7-6 and TRBJ1-1, with a weak D call TRBD1 (5 bases). Germline V gives CDR1 SGHVS, CDR2 FNYEAQ. Trimming shortened V by 5 bases and J by 1 base, and 14 bases separated the two germline ends. CDR3 length equals 15 residues. In DNA form, the CDR3 reads TGTGCCAGCAGCCCCAGTGAAGGGGAGAACACTGAAGCTTTCTTT. Amino acids: CASSPSEGENTEAFF. Supplemented by reference TRBV7-6 and TRBJ1-1, the full variable domain reads GAGVSQSPRYKVTKRGQDVALRCDPISGHVSLYWYRQALGQGPEFLTYFNYEAQQDKSGLPNDRFSAERPEGSISTLTIQRTEQRDSAMYRCASSPSEGENTEAFFGQGTRLTVV.

The rearrangement uses TRBV2 and TRBJ1-5; D may be TRBD1 (6 bases). Germline V gene data show CDR1 as SNHLY and CDR2 as FYNNEI. There are 17 residues in the CDR3. V lost 8 bases to trimming and J lost 6 bases, with 26 bases between them. This CDR3 reads CASGGWQWGRGRQPQHF. CDR3 nucleotides: TGTGCCAGCGGGGGCTGGCAATGGGGGCGCGGTCGTCAGCCCCAGCATTTT.

The V gene is TRBV19, the J gene TRBJ2-2; the match to TRBD1 covers 9 bases. The V gene's germline CDR1 is LNHDA and CDR2 SQIVND (reference sequence). Trimming removed 8 bases from V and 7 bases from J; junction bases left unmatched: 14. The CDR3 spans 16 residues. CDR3: CASQNRDRVFSGELFF. In DNA form, the CDR3 reads TGTGCCAGTCAGAACCGGGACAGGGTGTTCAGCGGGGAGCTGTTTTTT.

The CDR3 region has the DNA TGTGCCAGCAGCTTAGCCCTAGCCTACAATGAGCAGTTCTTC. It encodes CASSLALAYNEQFF. V usage is TRBV7-8 and J usage is TRBJ2-1; D is unclear. The CDR3 covers 14 residues. V lost 0 bases and J lost 2, with 5 bases in between. The germline V gene has CDR1 SGHVS and CDR2 FQNEAQ. The entire variable domain, with the rest obtained from reference TRBV7-8 and TRBJ2-1, is as follows: GAGVSQSPRYKVAKRGQDVALRCDPISGHVSLFWYQQALGQGPEFLTYFQNEAQLDKSGLPSDRFFAERPEGSVSTLKIQRTQQEDSAVYLCASSLALAYNEQFFGPGTRLTVL.

V and J are TRBV4-1 and TRBJ1-6; TRBD1 agrees at 7 bases. With V trimmed by 4 bases and J by 6 bases, 12 bases remained unmatched. Germline V gene lookup returns CDR1 MGHRA and CDR2 YSYEKL. The CDR3 is 17 amino acids. The DNA of the CDR3 is TGCGCCAGCAGCCCAATCAGTAGGGGGCCGGGTAATTCACCCCTCCACTTT. Translated: CASSPISRGPGNSPLHF.

This chain connects TRBV27 to TRBJ1-1, with D possibly TRBD1 on 5 matching bases. The CDR3 has 14 amino acids. V was clipped by 7 bases and J by 3 bases, with 15 bases between them. Looked up from germline, CDR1 is MNHEY and CDR2 is SMNVEV (reference sequence). For the CDR3, the DNA is TGTGCCAGCATGGGGAGTGGGGGGTACACTGAAGCTTTCTTT. This gives the protein CASMGSGGYTEAFF.

V usage is TRBV4-1 and J usage is TRBJ2-7, with TRBD2 matching 8 bases. The V gene end was trimmed by 1 base and the J gene end by 2 bases; junction bases not matched to a gene: 7. Germline V gene data show CDR1 as MGHRA and CDR2 as YSYEKL. The CDR3 totals 16 residues. The CDR3, as DNA: TGCGCCAGCAGCCAAGTCCCCCAGCGGGGGACCTACGAGCAGTACTTC. Amino acid sequence: CASSQVPQRGTYEQYF.

This clone was picked up one time. The gene calls are TRBV27 and TRBJ2-5, with D possibly being TRBD2 (6 bases). The CDR3 length is 13 residues. Germline lookup yields CDR1 MNHEY and CDR2 SMNVEV (reference sequence). V lost 3 bases and J lost 5, with 10 bases in between. This chain's CDR3 is CASSFLAGETQYF. In nucleotides, the CDR3 is TGTGCCAGCAGTTTCTTGGCGGGGGAGACCCAGTACTTC.

The rearrangement links TRBV11-2 to TRBJ2-2; the D gene is possibly TRBD1 (6 bases). The ends were cut back, 3 bases at V and 0 bases at J, with 11 bases in the middle. The CDR3 is 16 amino acids. Germline values: CDR1 SGHAT, CDR2 FQNNGV. The CDR3 region is CASSFLAGANTGELFF. In DNA, the CDR3 is TGTGCCAGCAGCTTTCTGGCAGGGGCGAACACCGGGGAGCTGTTTTTT.

This chain links TRBV4-3 with TRBJ1-1; D is unclear. The CDR3 contains 15 residues. Germline V CDR1 and CDR2: LGHNA, YSLEER. V was shortened by 3 bases and J by 1 base, with 12 bases between the two germline ends. In DNA, the CDR3 is TGCGCCAGCAGCCAGAAAGCGACGGCGAACACTGAAGCTTTCTTT. Residues: CASSQKATANTEAFF.

This clone was seen at least ten times. The V gene is TRBV5-5, the J gene TRBJ1-2; TRBD1 might be the D (5 bases). The CDR3 runs 15 residues. Germline assignment: CDR1 SGHKS and CDR2 YYEKEE (reference sequence). Trimming removed 4 bases from V and 5 bases from J, with 18 bases in between. CDR3 protein: CASSHGDGGVYGYTF. For the CDR3, the DNA is TGTGCCAGCAGCCATGGGGACGGCGGGGTTTATGGCTACACCTTC.

V usage is TRBV4-2 and J usage is TRBJ2-5, with D possibly being TRBD1 (5 bases). V lost 1 base and J 5 bases, leaving 8 bases between the germline ends. The CDR3 is 13 residues long. Per the germline V gene, CDR1 is LGHNA and CDR2 is YNFKEQ. The CDR3 bases are TGTGCCAGCAGCCAAGGGGGCTCGGAGACCCAGTACTTC. Protein product: CASSQGGSETQYF.

The genes are TRBV4-3 and TRBJ1-4; possible D gene TRBD1, 6 bases. This CDR3 region has 16 residues. Per germline, CDR1 LGHNA and CDR2 YSLEER. V lost 1 base to trimming and J lost 4 bases, with 13 bases between them. CDR3 DNA: TGCGCCAGCAGCCAAGTCCTGACAGGTTTTAATGAAAAACTGTTTTTT. It yields the protein CASSQVLTGFNEKLFF.

This chain joins TRBV4-1 and TRBJ1-1; TRBD1 agrees at 11 bases. J lost 5 bases, V lost 1 base, and 3 bases had no gene match. This CDR3 is built from 15 residues. Germline CDR1 is MGHRA and CDR2 is YSYEKL. The CDR3 DNA reads TGCGCCAGCAGCCAAGGGGGACAGGGGGGGACTGAAGCTTTCTTT. Protein sequence: CASSQGGQGGTEAFF.

The chain carries TRBV5-6 and TRBJ1-3; TRBD1 is a possible D gene (5 bases). The germline V and J ends were trimmed by 5 bases and 0 bases, with 12 bases remaining between them. CDR3 length: 15 amino acids. CDR1 SGHDT and CDR2 YYEEEE come from the germline V gene. The CDR3 here is CASRSTASSGNTIYF. The CDR3 DNA follows: TGTGCCAGCAGGTCGACAGCGTCCTCTGGAAACACCATATATTTT.

The J gene is TRBJ1-2, the V gene TRBV29-1; D possibly corresponds to TRBD1 (5 bases). Germline assignment: CDR1 SQVTM and CDR2 ANQGSEA. V was clipped by 2 bases and J by 0 bases, with 16 bases between them. This CDR3 spans 16 amino acids. The CDR3 region is CSVESPAGRTNYGYTF. The CDR3 bases are TGCAGCGTTGAATCCCCCGCAGGGCGGACTAACTATGGCTACACCTTC.

This clone was detected only a few times. This chain joins TRBV6-5 and TRBJ2-2; D call uncertain. The V gene lost 0 bases and the J gene lost 1 base, with 6 bases spanning the gap. Germline lookup yields CDR1 MNHEY and CDR2 SVGAGI. This CDR3 region has 15 residues. The CDR3 region has the DNA TGTGCCAGCAGTTACTCCTTCCTGAACACCGGGGAGCTGTTTTTT. The encoded protein is CASSYSFLNTGELFF.

The CDR3 reads CALRENGNQPQHF. The CDR3 bases are TGTGCCCTAAGGGAGAACGGCAATCAGCCCCAGCATTTT. The chain employs TRBV6-5 and TRBJ1-5; unclear D gene. The CDR3 spans 13 residues. CDR1 and CDR2 (germline): MNHEY, SVGAGI. The germline V and J ends were trimmed by 11 bases and 2 bases, with 13 bases remaining between them.

The chain combines TRBV27 with TRBJ2-4, with a weak D call TRBD1 (6 bases). Germline V CDR1 and CDR2: MNHEY, SMNVEV (reference sequence). The CDR3 loop spans 13 amino acids. The V gene lost 3 bases and the J gene lost 5 bases, with 8 bases spanning the gap. The CDR3 DNA sequence: TGTGCCAGCAGTTTCTCAGGGGAAAACATTCAGTACTTC. It codes for CASSFSGENIQYF.

This chain connects TRBV5-6 to TRBJ2-7; possibly TRBD1 for D (6 bases). This CDR3 is built from 15 residues. Germline V gene data show CDR1 as SGHDT and CDR2 as YYEEEE. Trimming cost V 3 bases and J 7 bases, with 20 bases left between them. CDR3 amino acids: CASSSGQTLHPEQYV. As DNA, the CDR3 is TGTGCCAGCAGCTCTGGACAGACCCTTCACCCGGAGCAGTACGTC.

This rearrangement joins TRBV28 to TRBJ2-2, with TRBD2 as a possible D gene (6 bases). CDR1 MDHEN and CDR2 SYDVKM come from the germline V gene. The CDR3 length is 17 residues. V dropped 1 base and J dropped 4 bases, with 16 bases sitting between them. CDR3 residues: CASSLFPPSASTGELFF. The CDR3, as DNA: TGTGCCAGCAGTTTATTTCCCCCTAGCGCGAGCACCGGGGAGCTGTTTTTT.

V gene TRBV27 combines with J gene TRBJ1-2; the D gene is possibly TRBD1 (6 bases). This CDR3 is 13 amino acids long. Per germline, CDR1 MNHEY and CDR2 SMNVEV (reference sequence). Deletions cut 6 bases from V and 6 bases from J, with 14 bases between. This CDR3 reads CASSSVGANGYTF. As DNA, the CDR3 is TGTGCCAGCAGCTCCGTGGGGGCGAATGGCTACACCTTC.

The chain is built from TRBV5-1 and TRBJ1-1, with a possible D match to TRBD1 (5 bases). CDR3 length: 14 amino acids. The V and J ends lost 6 bases and 5 bases respectively, with 17 bases between them. The V gene's germline CDR1 is SGHRS and CDR2 YFSETQ. The CDR3 reads CASKEQGVGTEAFF. In DNA, the CDR3 is TGCGCCAGCAAAGAGCAAGGGGTTGGGACTGAAGCTTTCTTT.

This clone was found a few times. This rearrangement joins TRBV5-1 to TRBJ2-5, with a weak D call TRBD2 (5 bases). Between the trimmed V and J ends, which lost 4 bases and 5 bases, there was a span of 15 bases. The germline gives CDR1 SGHRS, CDR2 YFSETQ. There are 14 residues in the CDR3. The CDR3, as DNA: TGCGCCAGCAGCGCTGGACTTGGTCGGGAGACCCAGTACTTC. Its translation: CASSAGLGRETQYF.

The V call is TRBV5-1, the J call TRBJ1-3; perhaps TRBD1 as D (5 bases). The germline V gene encodes CDR1 SGHRS and CDR2 YFSETQ. CDR3 length: 16 amino acids. Trimming shortened V by 3 bases and J by 0 bases, and 13 bases separated the two germline ends. The CDR3 protein is CASSYQGPDSGNTIYF. For the CDR3, the DNA is TGCGCCAGCAGCTATCAGGGCCCCGACTCTGGAAACACCATATATTTT.

The CDR3 sequence: CTSSQPRRRSGGAYEQYV. DNA for the CDR3: TGCACCAGCAGCCAACCACGCCGACGTAGCGGGGGGGCCTACGAGCAGTACGTC. V usage is TRBV1 and J usage is TRBJ2-7; the table's D gene call, TRBD2, was not cross checked with the DNA. TRBV1 counts as a pseudogene. The CDR3 sequence is 18 residues long.